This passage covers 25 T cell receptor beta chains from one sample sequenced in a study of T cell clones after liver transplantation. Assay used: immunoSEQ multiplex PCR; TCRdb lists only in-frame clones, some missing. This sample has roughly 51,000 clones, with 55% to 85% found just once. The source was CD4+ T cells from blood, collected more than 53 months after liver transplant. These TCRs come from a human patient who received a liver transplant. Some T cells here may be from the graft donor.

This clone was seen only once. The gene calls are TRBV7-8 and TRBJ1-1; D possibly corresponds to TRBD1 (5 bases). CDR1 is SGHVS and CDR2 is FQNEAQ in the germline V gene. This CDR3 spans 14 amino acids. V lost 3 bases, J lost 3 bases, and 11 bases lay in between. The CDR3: CASSFREEYTEAFF. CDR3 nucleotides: TGTGCCAGCAGCTTCAGGGAGGAGTACACTGAAGCTTTCTTT.

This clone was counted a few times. CDR3 DNA sequence: TGTGCCAGCAGGCGGACAGTAAACGACGAGCAGTACTTC. It codes for CASRRTVNDEQYF. The genes are TRBV6-1 and TRBJ2-7, with D tentatively TRBD1 (6 bases). Germline V gene lookup returns CDR1 MNHNS and CDR2 SASEGT. The CDR3 sequence is 13 residues long. Trimming cost V 6 bases and J 5 bases, with 14 bases left between them.

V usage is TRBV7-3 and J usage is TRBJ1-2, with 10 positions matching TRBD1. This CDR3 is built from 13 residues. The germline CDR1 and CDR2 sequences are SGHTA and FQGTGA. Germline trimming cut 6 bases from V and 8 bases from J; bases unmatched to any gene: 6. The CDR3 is CASSTGTGEGYTF. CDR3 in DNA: TGTGCCAGCAGTACGGGGACAGGGGAGGGCTACACCTTC.

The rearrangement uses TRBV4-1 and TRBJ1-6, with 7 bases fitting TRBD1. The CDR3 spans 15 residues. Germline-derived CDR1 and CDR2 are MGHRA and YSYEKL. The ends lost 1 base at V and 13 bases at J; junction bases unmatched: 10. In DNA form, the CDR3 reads TGCGCCAGCAGCCAAGGCCTCGGCAGGGGGGTGCCCCTCCACTTT. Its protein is CASSQGLGRGVPLHF.

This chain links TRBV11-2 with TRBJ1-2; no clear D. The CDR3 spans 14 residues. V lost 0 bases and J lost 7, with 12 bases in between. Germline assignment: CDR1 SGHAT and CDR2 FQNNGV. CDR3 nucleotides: TGTGCCAGCAGCTTAGATCGAGGGTCCGGTGGCTACACCTTC. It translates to CASSLDRGSGGYTF.

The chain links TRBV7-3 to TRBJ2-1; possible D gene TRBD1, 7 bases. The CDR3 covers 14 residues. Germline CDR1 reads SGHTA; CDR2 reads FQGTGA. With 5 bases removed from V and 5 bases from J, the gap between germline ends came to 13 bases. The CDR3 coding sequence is TGTGCCAGCAGCCACGCGGGACAGAACAATGAGCAGTTCTTC. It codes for CASSHAGQNNEQFF. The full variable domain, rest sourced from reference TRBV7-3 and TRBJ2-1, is GAGVSQTPSNKVTEKGKYVELRCDPISGHTALYWYRQSLGQGPEFLIYFQGTGAADDSGLPNDRFFAVRPEGSVSTLKIQRTERGDSAVYLCASSHAGQNNEQFFGPGTRLTVL.

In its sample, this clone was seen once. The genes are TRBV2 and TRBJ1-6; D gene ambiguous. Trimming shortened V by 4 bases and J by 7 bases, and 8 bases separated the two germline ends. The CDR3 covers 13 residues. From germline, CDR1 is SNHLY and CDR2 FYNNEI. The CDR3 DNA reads TGTGCCAGCAGTGCAACAGAGAATTCACCCCTCCACTTT. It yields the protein CASSATENSPLHF.

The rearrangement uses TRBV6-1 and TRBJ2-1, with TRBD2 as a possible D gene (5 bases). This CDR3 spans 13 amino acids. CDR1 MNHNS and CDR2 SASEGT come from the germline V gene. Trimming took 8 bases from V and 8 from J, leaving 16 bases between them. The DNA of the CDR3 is TGTGCCAGCCCAGCGGACCGTGGATATGAGCAGTTCTTC. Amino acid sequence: CASPADRGYEQFF.

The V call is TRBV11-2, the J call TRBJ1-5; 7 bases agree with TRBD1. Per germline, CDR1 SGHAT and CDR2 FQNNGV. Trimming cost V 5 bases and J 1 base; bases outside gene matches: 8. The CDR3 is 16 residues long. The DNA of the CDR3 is TGTGCCAGCAGCCGGGACAGTCGGGGGAGCAATCAGCCCCAGCATTTT. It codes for CASSRDSRGSNQPQHF.

CDR3 nucleotide sequence: TGTGCCAGTAGTATCGGGACCAATCAGCCCCAGCATTTT. As protein: CASSIGTNQPQHF. This chain links TRBV19 with TRBJ1-5, with a weak D call TRBD1 (5 bases). This CDR3 region has 13 residues. In germline, CDR1 is LNHDA, CDR2 SQIVND (reference sequence). The V gene lost 3 bases and the J gene lost 3 bases, with 6 bases spanning the gap.

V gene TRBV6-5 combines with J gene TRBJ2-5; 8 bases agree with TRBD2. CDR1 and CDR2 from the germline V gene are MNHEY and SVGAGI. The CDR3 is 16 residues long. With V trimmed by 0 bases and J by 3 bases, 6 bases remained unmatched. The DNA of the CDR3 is TGTGCCAGCAGTTACTCCCGGGGGGGCAGAGAAGAGACCCAGTACTTC. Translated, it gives CASSYSRGGREETQYF.

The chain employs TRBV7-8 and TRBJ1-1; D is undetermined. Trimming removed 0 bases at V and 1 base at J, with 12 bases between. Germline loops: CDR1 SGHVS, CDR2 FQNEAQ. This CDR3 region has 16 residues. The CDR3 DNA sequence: TGTGCCAGCAGCTTAGCTAACCTCCGTACGAACACTGAAGCTTTCTTT. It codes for CASSLANLRTNTEAFF.

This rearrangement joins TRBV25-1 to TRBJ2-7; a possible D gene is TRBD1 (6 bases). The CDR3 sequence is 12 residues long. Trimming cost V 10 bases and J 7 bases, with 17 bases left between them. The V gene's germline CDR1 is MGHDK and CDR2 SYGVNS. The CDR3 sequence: CATGNRAEEQYF. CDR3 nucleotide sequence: TGTGCCACCGGGAACAGGGCGGAAGAGCAGTACTTC.

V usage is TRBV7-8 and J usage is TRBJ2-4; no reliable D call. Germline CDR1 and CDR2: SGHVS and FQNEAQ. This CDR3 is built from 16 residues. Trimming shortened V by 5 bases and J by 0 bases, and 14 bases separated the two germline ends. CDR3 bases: TGTGCCAGCAGCCTAGGACCCCATTTAGCCAAAAACATTCAGTACTTC. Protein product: CASSLGPHLAKNIQYF.

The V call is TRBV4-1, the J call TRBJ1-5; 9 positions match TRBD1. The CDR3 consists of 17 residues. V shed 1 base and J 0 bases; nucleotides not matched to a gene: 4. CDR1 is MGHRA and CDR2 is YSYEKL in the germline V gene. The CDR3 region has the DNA TGCGCCAGCAGCCAAGCCACAGGGGGCAATAGCAATCAGCCCCAGCATTTT. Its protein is CASSQATGGNSNQPQHF.

The CDR3 nucleotides are TGTGCCAGCAGCGGGGGACAGGGCCGGTGGGGAAACACCATATATTTT. Translated: CASSGGQGRWGNTIYF. This rearrangement joins TRBV5-6 to TRBJ1-3; TRBD1 matches 9 bases. From germline, CDR1 is SGHDT and CDR2 YYEEEE. This CDR3 has 16 amino acids. The ends lost 4 bases at V and 4 bases at J; junction bases unmatched: 9.

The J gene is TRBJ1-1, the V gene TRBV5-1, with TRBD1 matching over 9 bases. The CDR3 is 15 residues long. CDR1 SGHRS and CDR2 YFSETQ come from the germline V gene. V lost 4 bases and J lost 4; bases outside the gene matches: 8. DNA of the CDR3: TGCGCCAGCAGCCCACAGGACAGGGGTAGCACTGAAGCTTTCTTT. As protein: CASSPQDRGSTEAFF.

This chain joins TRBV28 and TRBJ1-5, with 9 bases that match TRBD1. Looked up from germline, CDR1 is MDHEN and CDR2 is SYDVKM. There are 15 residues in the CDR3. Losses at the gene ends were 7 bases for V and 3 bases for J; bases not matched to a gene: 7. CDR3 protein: CASTYRGRVNQPQHF. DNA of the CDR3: TGTGCCAGCACCTACAGGGGGCGCGTCAATCAGCCCCAGCATTTT.

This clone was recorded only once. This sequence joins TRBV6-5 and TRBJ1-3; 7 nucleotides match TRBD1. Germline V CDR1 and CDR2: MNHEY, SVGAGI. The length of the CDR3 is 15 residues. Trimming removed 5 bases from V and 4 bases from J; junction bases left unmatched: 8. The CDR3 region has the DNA TGTGCCAGCAGTAGGATCACAGGGGCGGGAAACACCATATATTTT. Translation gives CASSRITGAGNTIYF.

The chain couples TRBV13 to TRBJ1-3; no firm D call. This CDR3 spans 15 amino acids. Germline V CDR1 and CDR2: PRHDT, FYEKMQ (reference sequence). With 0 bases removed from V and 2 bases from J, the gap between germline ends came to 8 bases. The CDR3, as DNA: TGTGCCAGCAGCTTAGGCTCGACGGCTGGAAACACCATATATTTT. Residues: CASSLGSTAGNTIYF.

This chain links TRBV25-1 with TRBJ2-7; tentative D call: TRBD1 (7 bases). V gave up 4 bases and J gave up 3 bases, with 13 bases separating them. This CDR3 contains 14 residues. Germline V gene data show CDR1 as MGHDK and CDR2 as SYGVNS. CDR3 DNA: TGTGCCAGCAGTGTGTGGGGGGACAGCTACGAGCAGTACTTC. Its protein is CASSVWGDSYEQYF.

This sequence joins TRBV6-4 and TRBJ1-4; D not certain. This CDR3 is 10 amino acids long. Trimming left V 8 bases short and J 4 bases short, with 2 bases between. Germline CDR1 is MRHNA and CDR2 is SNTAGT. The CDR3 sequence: CASLNEKLFF. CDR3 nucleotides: TGTGCCAGCCTTAATGAAAAACTGTTTTTT.

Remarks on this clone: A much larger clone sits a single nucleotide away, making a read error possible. The CDR3 loop is CASSFSYEQYF. The CDR3 DNA is TGTGCCAGCAGCTTCTCCTACGAGCAGTACTTC. The chain couples TRBV7-2 to TRBJ2-7; D not certain. The germline V gene encodes CDR1 SGHTA and CDR2 FQGNSA. This CDR3 spans 11 amino acids. Trimming removed 3 bases from V and 0 bases from J, with 0 bases in between.

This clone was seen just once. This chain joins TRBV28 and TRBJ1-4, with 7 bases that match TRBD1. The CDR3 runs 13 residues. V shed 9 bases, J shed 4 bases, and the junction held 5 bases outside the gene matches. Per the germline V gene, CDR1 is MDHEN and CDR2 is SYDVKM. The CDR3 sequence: CASTGQNNEKLFF. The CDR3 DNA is TGTGCCAGTACGGGACAGAATAATGAAAAACTGTTTTTT.

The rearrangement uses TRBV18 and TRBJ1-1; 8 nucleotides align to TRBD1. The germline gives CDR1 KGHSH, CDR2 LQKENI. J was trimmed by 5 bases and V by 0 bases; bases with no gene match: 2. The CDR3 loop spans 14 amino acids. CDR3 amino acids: CASSPPDRETEAFF. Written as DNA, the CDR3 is TGTGCCAGCTCACCACCGGACAGGGAGACTGAAGCTTTCTTT.